This record covers a single TCR beta chain. This sample was included in a study of identical twins. The CDR3 has 14 residues. V was shortened by 6 bases and J by 3 bases, with 12 bases between the two germline ends. CDR1 is SGHVS and CDR2 is FQNEAQ in the germline V gene. Each CDR3 protein gets one entry after TCRdb re-called the 5' RACE reads with MiXCR. The sample shows around 280,000 distinct CDR3 sequences, about 8.9% of them seen only once. The sample was also linked to a second study, of yellow fever vaccine responses in identical twins.

V usage is TRBV7-8 and J usage is TRBJ1-5; no reliable D call. Sequenced material: memory (CD45RO+) T cells sorted from blood. This receptor was identified in a woman under 30 in good health. The CDR3 sequence is CASRAGPHNQPQHF. Here the CDR3 DNA reads TGTGCCAGCAGAGCAGGACCTCACAATCAGCCCCAGCATTTT.